This T cell receptor (beta chain) appears in the sequencing data of a study of shared clonotypes between healthy human individuals. Study details: The study drew on two women and a few men aged 18 to 49 as donors.

The assay used deep level. Here immunoSEQ multiplex PCR was the method, and the copy in TCRdb shows in-frame clones only, minus some. The table includes some 1 million clones, roughly 70% detected once. Donors were Caucasian adults residing in Nashville, Tennessee, USA. Memory CD4+ cells were the fraction left after CD45RA+ naive selection. There are 16 residues in the CDR3. The ends were cut back, 0 bases at V and 2 bases at J, with 9 bases in the middle. Germline values: CDR1 SGHRS, CDR2 YFSETQ. The chain uses TRBV5-1 and TRBJ2-6, with a weak D call TRBD2 (6 bases). Sequences were obtained from memory CD4+ T cells sorted from blood. The subset was: CD45RA-negative fraction. This clonotype originated in a man aged 18-30 years in good health. The CDR3 region is CASSLVAGTGANVLTF. In nucleotides, the CDR3 is TGCGCCAGCAGCTTGGTGGCGGGAACTGGGGCCAACGTCCTGACTTTC.